The entry below gives a single T cell receptor (beta chain) sequence along with its context. This sample was included in a study of blood T cell repertoires in COVID-19. V was pared by 5 bases and J by 4 bases, with 4 bases of the junction left unmatched. CDR1 and CDR2 from the germline V gene are SGHTA and FQGNSA. The CDR3 length is 14 residues. Generated by immunoSEQ multiplex PCR, the TCRdb table keeps only in-frame clones and is missing some. The sample holds some 65,000 clones; around 74% are singletons and the top ten take 28%. The gene calls are TRBV7-2 and TRBJ2-2; 7 bases map to TRBD1. Material for sequencing was peripheral blood. This sequence was found in a woman older than 75 with acute or convalescent COVID-19. CDR3 region: CASSRDSSTGELFF. Written as DNA, the CDR3 is TGTGCCAGCAGCCGGGACAGTTCCACCGGGGAGCTGTTTTTT.